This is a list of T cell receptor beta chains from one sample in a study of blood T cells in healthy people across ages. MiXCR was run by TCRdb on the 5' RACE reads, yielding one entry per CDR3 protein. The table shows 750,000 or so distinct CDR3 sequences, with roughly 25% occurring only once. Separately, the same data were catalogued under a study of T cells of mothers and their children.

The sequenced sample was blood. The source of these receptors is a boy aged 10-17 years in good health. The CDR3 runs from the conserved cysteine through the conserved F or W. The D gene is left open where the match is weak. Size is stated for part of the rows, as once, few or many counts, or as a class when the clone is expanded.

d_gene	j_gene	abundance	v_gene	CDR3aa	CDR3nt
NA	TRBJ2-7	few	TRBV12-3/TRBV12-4	CASSGGRGHPVYEQYF	TGTGCCAGCAGTGGAGGGCGGGGACACCCGGTCTACGAGCAGTACTTC
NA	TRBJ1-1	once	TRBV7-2	CASSLINIKNTEAFF	TGTGCCAGCAGCTTAATTAACATAAAGAACACTGAAGCTTTCTTT
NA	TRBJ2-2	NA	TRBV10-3	CAISDVGAWTGELFF	TGTGCCATCAGTGATGTGGGAGCATGGACCGGGGAGCTGTTTTTT
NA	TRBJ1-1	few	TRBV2	CASSENWSKNAFF	TGTGCCAGCAGTGAAAACTGGTCGAAAAATGCTTTCTTT
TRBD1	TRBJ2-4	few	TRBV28	CASSPMDRSENIQYF	TGTGCCAGCAGCCCCATGGACAGGTCTGAAAACATTCAGTACTTC
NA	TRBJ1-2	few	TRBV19	CASSMRGSNYGYTF	TGTGCCAGTAGTATGAGGGGCTCTAACTATGGCTACACCTTC
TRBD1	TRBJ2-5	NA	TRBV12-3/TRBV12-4	CASTKDRGEIETQYF	TGTGCCAGCACCAAGGACAGGGGAGAGATTGAGACCCAGTACTTC
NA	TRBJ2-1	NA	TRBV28	CASSLYPSRPPNGQFF	TGTGCCAGCAGTTTATATCCTAGCCGGCCGCCTAATGGGCAGTTCTTC
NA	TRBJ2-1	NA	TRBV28	CASSFPYSNEQFF	TGTGCCAGTAGTTTCCCGTACAGCAATGAGCAGTTCTTC
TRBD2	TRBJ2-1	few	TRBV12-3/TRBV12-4	CASTLAGSNEQFF	TGTGCCAGCACCTTAGCGGGAAGCAATGAGCAGTTCTTC
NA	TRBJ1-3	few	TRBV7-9	CASSSTMDTRSGNTIYF	TGTGCCAGCAGCTCGACGATGGACACTCGCTCTGGAAACACCATATATTTT
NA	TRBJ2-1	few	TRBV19	CASSIFPVEGAYEQFF	TGTGCCAGTAGTATTTTCCCCGTGGAGGGGGCTTATGAGCAGTTCTTC
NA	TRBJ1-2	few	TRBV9	CASSFSGSGSYGYTF	TGTGCCAGCAGCTTTAGCGGCAGCGGGTCATATGGCTACACCTTC
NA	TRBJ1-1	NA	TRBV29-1	CSADSEINTEAFF	TGCAGCGCCGACAGTGAAATTAACACTGAAGCTTTCTTT
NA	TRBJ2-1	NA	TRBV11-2	CASSLDDLGYEQFF	TGTGCCAGCAGCTTAGATGATCTGGGGTATGAGCAGTTCTTC
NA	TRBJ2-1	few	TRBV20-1	CSARDISFTNEQFF	TGCAGTGCTAGAGATATAAGTTTCACCAATGAGCAGTTCTTC
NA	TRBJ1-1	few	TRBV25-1	CASSENWGASSEAFF	TGTGCCAGCAGTGAAAATTGGGGGGCTTCCTCTGAAGCTTTCTTT
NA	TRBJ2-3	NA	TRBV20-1	CSAHWYREGRDTQYF	TGCAGTGCTCACTGGTACAGGGAGGGGCGAGATACGCAGTATTTT
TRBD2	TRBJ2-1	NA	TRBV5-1	CASSLISSGRYNEQFF	TGCGCCAGCAGCTTGATCTCTAGCGGGAGGTACAATGAGCAGTTCTTC
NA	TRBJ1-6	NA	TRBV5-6	CASSLYGGNSPLHF	TGTGCCAGCAGCTTGTACGGGGGCAACTCACCCCTCCACTTT
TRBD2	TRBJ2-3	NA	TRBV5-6	CASSLERGGRTDTQYF	TGTGCCAGCAGCTTGGAGCGGGGGGGCCGTACAGATACGCAGTATTTT
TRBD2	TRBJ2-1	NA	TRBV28	CASSITGLAGYNEQFF	TGTGCCAGCAGCATTACAGGACTAGCGGGTTACAATGAGCAGTTCTTC
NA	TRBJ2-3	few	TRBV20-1	CSARDRRSSTDTQYF	TGCAGTGCTAGAGACAGGCGATCTAGCACAGATACGCAGTATTTT
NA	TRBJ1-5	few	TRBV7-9	CASTPDVSQPQHF	TGTGCCAGCACTCCGGACGTCAGTCAGCCCCAGCATTTT
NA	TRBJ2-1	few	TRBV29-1	CSVEPGGLYNEQFF	TGCAGCGTTGAACCCGGGGGGCTTTACAATGAGCAGTTCTTC
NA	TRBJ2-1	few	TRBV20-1	CSARPSLYNEQFF	TGCAGTGCTAGGCCCTCCCTATACAATGAGCAGTTCTTC
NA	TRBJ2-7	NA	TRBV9	CASSAEGTVFNEQYF	TGTGCCAGCAGCGCGGAGGGGACAGTTTTTAACGAGCAGTACTTC
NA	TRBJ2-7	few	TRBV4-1	CASSQESGPFEQYF	TGCGCCAGCAGCCAAGAGTCGGGGCCCTTCGAGCAGTACTTC
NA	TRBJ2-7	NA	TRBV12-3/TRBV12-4	CASSLILVSEQYF	TGTGCCAGCAGTTTAATCTTGGTGAGCGAGCAGTACTTC
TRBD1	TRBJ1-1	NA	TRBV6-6	CASSYPGTGGPEAFF	TGTGCCAGCAGTTACCCCGGGACAGGGGGACCTGAAGCTTTCTTT
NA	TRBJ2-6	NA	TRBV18	CASALLMFLDSGANVLTF	TGTGCCAGCGCCTTACTTATGTTTCTGGACTCTGGGGCCAACGTCCTGACTTTC
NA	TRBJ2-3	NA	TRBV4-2	CASSPNPQSADTQYF	TGTGCCAGCAGCCCAAATCCACAAAGCGCAGATACGCAGTATTTT
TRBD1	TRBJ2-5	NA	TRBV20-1	CSAEPGTGETQYF	TGCAGTGCTGAACCCGGGACAGGGGAGACCCAGTACTTC
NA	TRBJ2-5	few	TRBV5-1	CASSLGLGGTQYF	TGCGCCAGCAGCTTGGGCCTGGGCGGGACCCAGTACTTC
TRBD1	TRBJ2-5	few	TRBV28	CASTYDYDRVAETQYF	TGTGCCAGCACCTATGACTACGACAGGGTAGCAGAGACCCAGTACTTC